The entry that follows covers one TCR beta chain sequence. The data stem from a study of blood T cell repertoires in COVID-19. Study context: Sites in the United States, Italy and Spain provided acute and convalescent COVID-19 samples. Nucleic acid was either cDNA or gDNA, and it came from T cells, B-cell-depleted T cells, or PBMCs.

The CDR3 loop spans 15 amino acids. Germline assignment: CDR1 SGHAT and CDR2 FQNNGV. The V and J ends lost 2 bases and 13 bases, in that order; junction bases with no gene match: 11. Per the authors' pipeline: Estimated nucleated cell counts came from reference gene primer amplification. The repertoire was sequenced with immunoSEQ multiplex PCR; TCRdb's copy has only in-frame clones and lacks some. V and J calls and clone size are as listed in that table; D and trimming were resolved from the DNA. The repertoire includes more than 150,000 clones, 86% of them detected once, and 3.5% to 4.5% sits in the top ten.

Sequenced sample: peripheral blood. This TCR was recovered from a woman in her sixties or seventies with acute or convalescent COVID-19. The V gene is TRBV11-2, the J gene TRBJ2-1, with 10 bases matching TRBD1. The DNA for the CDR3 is TGTGCCAGCAGCTTAATGGGACAGGGGCAATTGGGACAGTTCTTC. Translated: CASSLMGQGQLGQFF.